This is a list of T cell receptor beta chains from one sample in a study of blood T cell repertoires in COVID-19. The table came from immunoSEQ multiplex PCR; TCRdb's copy has only in-frame clones and leaves some out. Found here are about 180,000 clones, 70% to 90% of them singletons; the top ten hold roughly 2.9%. The sequencing sample was made of peripheral blood. These receptors all come from a woman in her twenties or thirties with active or convalescent COVID-19. Each CDR3 is given with its conserved first and last residue. The order of the fields is CDR3 DNA, CDR3 protein, D gene, V gene, J gene. The D gene is left open where the match is weak.

TGTGCCAGCGAAACAGGAGCGAACACCGGGGAGCTGTTTTTT,CASETGANTGELFF,NA,TRBV6-5,TRBJ2-2
TGTGCCAGCACCCTAGCGGGAGTCTTTACCGGGGAGCTGTTTTTT,CASTLAGVFTGELFF,TRBD2,TRBV7-9,TRBJ2-2
TGTGCCACCAGCGGCGGGGTGGGAGCGAACATCCACTATGGCTACACCTTC,CATSGGVGANIHYGYTF,NA,TRBV15,TRBJ1-2
TGTGCCAGCAGTCCTCTTACTAGCGGGATGCACTTC,CASSPLTSGMHF,TRBD2,TRBV27,TRBJ2-7
TGTGCCAGCAGCTTAGAGGCCTCCCGGGGGGTTCGTGTAAACATTCAGTACTTC,CASSLEASRGVRVNIQYF,TRBD2,TRBV11-2,TRBJ2-4
TGTGCCAGCAGTTTATCGACGGGGGGGAGCGAGCAGTACTTC,CASSLSTGGSEQYF,TRBD2,TRBV27,TRBJ2-7
TGTGCCAGCAGCTTAGGGGACAGGGGCTACGAGCAGTACTTC,CASSLGDRGYEQYF,TRBD1,TRBV13,TRBJ2-7
TGTGCCAGCAGTCCGACGGACCGGGACAGTAACTATGGCTACACCTTC,CASSPTDRDSNYGYTF,TRBD1,TRBV2,TRBJ1-2
TGCGCCAGCAGCCAAGACGGACAGGGCTACACTGAAGCTTTCTTT,CASSQDGQGYTEAFF,TRBD1,TRBV4-1,TRBJ1-1
TGTGCCACCAGTGATCCCAGCGGGAGCCTCACAGATACGCAGTATTTT,CATSDPSGSLTDTQYF,TRBD2,TRBV24-1,TRBJ2-3
TGCAGCGTCATCCAGACCGGGACAGGGGAAGCGCCCCAGCATTTT,CSVIQTGTGEAPQHF,TRBD1,TRBV29-1,TRBJ1-5
TGTGCCAGCAGCCGGGCAGGGGGCTCCGAAAACACCATATATTTT,CASSRAGGSENTIYF,TRBD1,TRBV11-3,TRBJ1-3
TGTGCCAGCGGGACAACTAGCACAGATACGCAGTATTTT,CASGTTSTDTQYF,NA,TRBV6-5,TRBJ2-3
TGTGCCAGCAGCCATCCCGCGCCGAGGGACACTGAAGCTTTCTTT,CASSHPAPRDTEAFF,NA,TRBV7-2,TRBJ1-1
TGTGCCATCAGCGTGGGACAGGGAAGCCAGCCCCAGCATTTT,CAISVGQGSQPQHF,TRBD1,TRBV10-3,TRBJ1-5
TGTGCCAGCAGTCAGTTTATGGAAGGGGCAGGGGTGAACACTGAAGCTTTCTTT,CASSQFMEGAGVNTEAFF,NA,TRBV27,TRBJ1-1
TGTGCCAGCAGCTTAGTCCGAGGGAACACTGAAGCTTTCTTT,CASSLVRGNTEAFF,NA,TRBV7-9,TRBJ1-1
TGTGCCAGCAGGCAGGCAGGGACTAATAATTCACCCCTCCACTTT,CASRQAGTNNSPLHF,NA,TRBV2,TRBJ1-6
TGTGCCAGCAGCTTAACCAGCGGGGTTCCAAACACCGGGGAGCTGTTTTTT,CASSLTSGVPNTGELFF,TRBD2,TRBV7-8,TRBJ2-2
TGTGCCAGCAGCTATGGACAGGGGCCCCAAGAGACCCAGTACTTC,CASSYGQGPQETQYF,TRBD1,TRBV5-5,TRBJ2-5
TGTGCCAGCGGCTGGGCAGGGGGAGGCTACACCTTC,CASGWAGGGYTF,TRBD1,TRBV25-1,TRBJ1-2
TGTGCCAGCAGTGGGTACACAGGAGCCGACTCCTACGAGCAGTACTTC,CASSGYTGADSYEQYF,NA,TRBV27,TRBJ2-7